What follows are 30 T cell receptor beta chains derived from one specimen sequenced in a study of blood T cells in healthy people across ages. A second roughly 6 to 12 cycle PCR used barcoded and J-beta primers. In TCRdb, the 5' RACE reads were re-called with MiXCR into one record per CDR3 protein. In the table there are 1.2 million to 1.5 million distinct CDR3 sequences, 45% to 70% of which are singletons. The sequenced material came from blood. These receptors were taken from a man between 18 and 35 years old in good health.

J is TRBJ2-1 and V is TRBV18; D assignment may be TRBD1 or TRBD2 (6 bases each). From germline, CDR1 is KGHSH and CDR2 LQKENI. This CDR3 is 15 amino acids long. V lost 2 bases, J lost 5 bases, and 13 bases lay in between. The CDR3 DNA is TGTGCCAGCTCACCAAGGGGGGCATTCGACAATGAGCAGTTCTTC. Translating it yields CASSPRGAFDNEQFF.

Points on this clonotype: One end of the junction does not line up with germline, which may come from a read error. The rearrangement links TRBV7-9 to TRBJ1-2; perhaps TRBD1 as D (5 bases). Germline CDR1 and CDR2: SEHNR and FQNEAQ (reference sequence). The CDR3 length is 17 residues. DNA for the CDR3: TGTGCCAGCGTCTCCCGTCAAACGACAGCCACTAACTATGGCTGCACCTTC. This gives the protein CASVSRQTTATNYGCTF.

The rearrangement joins TRBV12-3 or TRBV12-4 to TRBJ2-1; 9 bases fit TRBD2. The CDR3 extends over 16 amino acids. The ends lost 5 bases at V and 2 bases at J; junction bases unmatched: 7. The CDR3 nucleotides are TGTGCCAGCAGTCTTAGGGTAGCGGGGGCCTACAATGAGCAGTTCTTC. It codes for CASSLRVAGAYNEQFF.

V gene TRBV12-3 or TRBV12-4 combines with J gene TRBJ1-2; 11 bases match TRBD1. CDR3 length: 16 residues. The V segment lost 6 bases and the J segment 4 bases; nucleotides outside the gene matches: 10. CDR3 nucleotides: TGTGCCAGCAGGCTCTCCATGGGACAGGGGGGCTATGGCTACACCTTC. It codes for CASRLSMGQGGYGYTF.

This clonotype appeared a few times. The CDR3 coding sequence is TGTGCCAGCAGCCAAGATTGGGATAGCGGCTACAATGAGCAGTTCTTC. Its protein product is CASSQDWDSGYNEQFF. The rearrangement joins TRBV4-2 to TRBJ2-1, with D possibly matching TRBD2 (6 bases). In germline, CDR1 is LGHNA, CDR2 YNFKEQ. CDR3 length: 16 amino acids. V lost 0 bases to trimming and J lost 3 bases, with 12 bases between them.

The genes are TRBV29-1 and TRBJ2-3; D is unresolved. There are 15 residues in the CDR3. The germline V and J ends were trimmed by 8 bases and 2 bases, with 20 bases remaining between them. Germline CDR1 and CDR2: SQVTM and ANQGSEA. CDR3 sequence reads: CSSLPLASNTDTQYF. CDR3 in DNA: TGCAGCTCCCTTCCTCTGGCGTCCAACACAGATACGCAGTATTTT.

V is TRBV12-3 or TRBV12-4 and J is TRBJ2-1; the D gene is possibly TRBD2 (6 bases). The CDR3 contains 17 residues. V was cut by 8 bases and J by 0 bases, with 20 bases left in between. CDR3 residues: CASRSWAGLSSYNEQFF. CDR3 coding DNA: TGTGCCAGCCGTTCCTGGGCGGGGCTCTCCTCCTACAATGAGCAGTTCTTC.

DNA for the CDR3: TGTGCCAGCAGCCCTCGACAGGCTCGCGCCTACGAGCAGTACTTC. Translating it yields CASSPRQARAYEQYF. The chain links TRBV5-6 to TRBJ2-7; a weak D match, TRBD1 (6 bases). The CDR3 loop spans 15 amino acids. CDR1 is SGHDT, CDR2 YYEEEE, per germline. V gave up 4 bases and J gave up 2 bases, with 16 bases separating them.

As regards this clonotype: A read error may produce the germline difference seen at one junction end. The V and J genes are TRBV6-2 or TRBV6-3 and TRBJ1-4; D not resolved. The germline V gene has CDR1 MNHEY and CDR2 SVGEGT. The CDR3 totals 13 residues. CDR3 DNA: TGTGCCAGCAGTGACGCGGCTAACGAAAAACTGTTTTTT. Its protein product is CASSDAANEKLFF.

This clonotype appeared a few times. The chain couples TRBV4-3 to TRBJ2-7; 7 nucleotides align to TRBD2. Germline trimming cut 0 bases from V and 3 bases from J; bases unmatched to any gene: 5. The CDR3 runs 15 residues. The V gene's germline CDR1 is LGHNA and CDR2 YSLEER. The CDR3 protein is CASSQDIGGSYEQYF. The CDR3 nucleotides are TGCGCCAGCAGCCAAGACATCGGCGGGAGCTACGAGCAGTACTTC.

The chain is built from TRBV5-1 and TRBJ2-1; 9 positions match TRBD2. The CDR3 loop spans 16 amino acids. Germline CDR1 and CDR2: SGHRS and YFSETQ. V gave up 4 bases and J gave up 4 bases; unmatched junction bases: 9. CDR3 bases: TGCGCCAGCAGCCCGCGTCTAGCGGGAAGATACAATGAGCAGTTCTTC. Translating gives CASSPRLAGRYNEQFF. Full variable domain (outside the CDR3, taken from reference TRBV5-1 and TRBJ2-1): KAGVTQTPRYLIKTRGQQVTLSCSPISGHRSVSWYQQTPGQGLQFLFEYFSETQRNKGNFPGRFSGRQFSNSRSEMNVSTLELGDSALYLCASSPRLAGRYNEQFFGPGTRLTVL.

This chain links TRBV28 with TRBJ2-7, with D possibly matching TRBD2 (5 bases). Trimming stripped 6 bases from V and 2 bases from J, with 17 bases between. The germline V gene encodes CDR1 MDHEN and CDR2 SYDVKM. This CDR3 spans 15 amino acids. The CDR3 region has the DNA TGTGCCAGCAGACCTGAGGGAAAACTTACCTACGAGCAGTACTTC. Encoded protein: CASRPEGKLTYEQYF. The full variable domain, with the rest looked up from reference TRBV28 and TRBJ2-7, is DVKVTQSSRYLVKRTGEKVFLECVQDMDHENMFWYRQDPGLGLRLIYFSYDVKMKEKGDIPEGYSVSREKKERFSLILESASTNQTSMYLCASRPEGKLTYEQYFGPGTRLTVT.

The sample holds a few counts of this clonotype. The V gene is TRBV20-1, the J gene TRBJ2-7; the match to TRBD2 covers 13 bases. Germline values: CDR1 DFQATT, CDR2 SNEGSKA (reference sequence). The V and J ends lost 3 bases and 5 bases, in that order; junction bases with no gene match: 4. The CDR3 spans 14 residues. CDR3 loop: CSARGLAGFNEQYF. CDR3 sequence (DNA): TGCAGTGCTAGGGGACTAGCGGGATTCAACGAGCAGTACTTC.

This clonotype appeared a few times. A read error may explain this, as a much larger clone is one base away. The V gene is TRBV4-3, the J gene TRBJ1-2; D may be TRBD1 (6 bases). Germline-derived CDR1 and CDR2 are LGHNA and YSLEER. The CDR3 covers 15 residues. The CDR3 sequence is CTSSQDEWGRKGYTF. The CDR3 DNA reads as TGCACCAGCAGCCAAGACGAGTGGGGGCGCAAGGGCTACACCTTC.

This chain links TRBV25-1 with TRBJ2-1; no clear D gene. V lost 4 bases to trimming and J lost 15 bases, with 10 bases between them. Per the germline V gene, CDR1 is MGHDK and CDR2 is SYGVNS. The CDR3 totals 10 residues. CDR3 amino acids: CASSGAGRFF. CDR3 in DNA: TGTGCCAGCAGTGGAGCAGGCCGGTTCTTC.

This rearrangement joins TRBV20-1 to TRBJ2-2; TRBD2 might be the D (5 bases). Trimming pared 4 bases from V and 3 bases from J, leaving 15 bases between. The CDR3 runs 15 residues. The germline V gene has CDR1 DFQATT and CDR2 SNEGSKA (reference sequence). CDR3 loop: CSATTDGDYTGELFF. The CDR3 DNA is TGCAGTGCTACAACCGACGGGGATTACACCGGGGAGCTGTTTTTT.

The V and J genes are TRBV4-3 and TRBJ1-2; D unresolved. The CDR3 loop spans 16 amino acids. CDR1 and CDR2 from the germline V gene are LGHNA and YSLEER. Trimming stripped 0 bases from V and 2 bases from J, with 13 bases between. For the CDR3, the DNA is TGCGCCAGCAGCCAAGATTCTGGGGTACACAACTATGGCTACACCTTC. As protein: CASSQDSGVHNYGYTF.

This clonotype was counted between two and nine times. V is TRBV27 and J is TRBJ2-4; TRBD2 matches at 9 bases. The CDR3 is 16 residues long. J was trimmed by 1 base and V by 5 bases; bases with no gene match: 6. From germline, CDR1 is MNHEY and CDR2 SMNVEV (reference sequence). The CDR3 region is CASSPLAGTAKNIQYF. The CDR3 nucleotides are TGTGCCAGCAGTCCTCTAGCGGGAACGGCCAAAAACATTCAGTACTTC.

This clonotype was seen only a few times. The DNA of the CDR3 is TGCAGCGTTGGTCAGACCCCCTACGAGCAGTACTTC. Translation gives CSVGQTPYEQYF. J is TRBJ2-7 and V is TRBV29-1; D unclear. This CDR3 has 12 residues. Germline assignment: CDR1 SQVTM and CDR2 ANQGSEA. V gave up 4 bases and J gave up 2 bases, with 9 bases separating them.

The chain employs TRBV7-9 and TRBJ1-6; TRBD1 matches at 8 bases. This CDR3 spans 17 amino acids. Germline V gene lookup returns CDR1 SEHNR and CDR2 FQNEAQ (reference sequence). The trim removed 5 bases at V and 7 bases at J, leaving 13 bases unmatched. CDR3 loop: CASSPSQGQASNSPLHF. For the CDR3, the DNA is TGTGCCAGCAGCCCTTCCCAGGGACAGGCTTCAAATTCACCCCTCCACTTT. The whole variable domain, filled in from reference TRBV7-9 and TRBJ1-6, reads DTGVSQNPRHKITKRGQNVTFRCDPISEHNRLYWYRQTLGQGPEFLTYFQNEAQLEKSRLLSDRFSAERPKGSFSTLEIQRTEQGDSAMYLCASSPSQGQASNSPLHFGNGTRLTVT.

The chain links TRBV7-6 to TRBJ2-3; D perhaps matches TRBD1 (6 bases). The germline gives CDR1 SGHVS, CDR2 FNYEAQ. The CDR3 spans 15 residues. V was trimmed by 2 bases and J by 4 bases, leaving 13 bases between them. The CDR3: CASSLRGRTADTQYF. The CDR3 coding sequence is TGTGCCAGCAGCTTAAGGGGCCGGACAGCAGATACGCAGTATTTT. The full variable domain, completed using reference TRBV7-6 and TRBJ2-3, is GAGVSQSPRYKVTKRGQDVALRCDPISGHVSLYWYRQALGQGPEFLTYFNYEAQQDKSGLPNDRFSAERPEGSISTLTIQRTEQRDSAMYRCASSLRGRTADTQYFGPGTRLTVL.

With respect to this clonotype: A read error is possible here, since a much larger clone lies one base away. This chain links TRBV7-2 with TRBJ2-1; D unclear. The J call is uncertain, as TRBJ2-7 better fits the DNA end. Germline V gene data show CDR1 as SGHTA and CDR2 as FQGNSA. This CDR3 spans 15 amino acids. The CDR3 loop reads CASSLAYGPYNEQYF. The CDR3 coding sequence is TGTGCCAGCAGCTTAGCCTATGGACCCTACAATGAGCAGTACTTC.

The J gene is TRBJ2-5, the V gene TRBV2; 7 positions agree with TRBD2. Looked up from germline, CDR1 is SNHLY and CDR2 is FYNNEI. The CDR3 loop spans 13 amino acids. The J segment lost 2 bases and the V segment lost 7 bases, leaving 4 bases of the junction unmatched. The CDR3 DNA reads as TGTGCCAGCAAGCGGGGCCATCAAGAGACCCAGTACTTC. This sequence encodes CASKRGHQETQYF. The entire variable domain, with the rest obtained from reference TRBV2 and TRBJ2-5, is as follows: EPEVTQTPSHQVTQMGQEVILRCVPISNHLYFYWYRQILGQKVEFLVSFYNNEISEKSEIFDDQFSVERPDGSNFTLKIRSTKLEDSAMYFCASKRGHQETQYFGPGTRLLVL.

This chain joins TRBV20-1 and TRBJ2-2, with TRBD2 matching over 12 bases. Germline assignment: CDR1 DFQATT and CDR2 SNEGSKA (reference sequence). The CDR3 consists of 14 residues. Trimming took 5 bases from V and 6 from J; bases not matched to a gene: 4. The CDR3 coding sequence is TGCAGTGCTCCTAGCGGGGGGGGTGCCGGGGAGCTGTTTTTT. It yields the protein CSAPSGGGAGELFF.

This rearrangement joins TRBV7-9 to TRBJ2-7; 7 bases are shared with TRBD1. The V and J ends lost 0 bases and 2 bases, in that order; junction bases with no gene match: 7. The CDR3 totals 16 residues. The germline V gene has CDR1 SEHNR and CDR2 FQNEAQ (reference sequence). CDR3 protein: CASSLAPGGTAYEQYF. In nucleotides, the CDR3 is TGTGCCAGCAGCTTAGCGCCAGGGGGAACGGCCTACGAGCAGTACTTC.

The rearrangement joins TRBV6-2 or TRBV6-3 to TRBJ2-1; the match to TRBD2 covers 10 bases. Germline V gene lookup returns CDR1 MNHEY and CDR2 SVGEGT. V was pared by 6 bases and J by 7 bases, with 12 bases of the junction left unmatched. The CDR3 length is 16 residues. In nucleotides, the CDR3 is TGTGCCAGCAGCCCTCTGGGGAGCGGGGGGGCTAATGAGCAGTTCTTC. This translates into CASSPLGSGGANEQFF.

This clonotype was seen more than once but under ten times. V is TRBV11-2 and J is TRBJ2-3; D perhaps matches TRBD1 (6 bases). Germline CDR1 and CDR2: SGHAT and FQNNGV. This CDR3 has 13 amino acids. Trimming took off 3 bases at V and 9 bases at J, with 13 bases between the two ends. The CDR3 coding sequence is TGTGCCAGCAGCTTCAGGGGTAGAAGGACGCAGTATTTT. It is translated as CASSFRGRRTQYF.

The chain carries TRBV4-1 and TRBJ2-1, with 11 bases matching TRBD2. The J segment lost 4 bases and the V segment lost 3 bases, leaving 2 bases of the junction unmatched. Germline V gene data show CDR1 as MGHRA and CDR2 as YSYEKL. The CDR3 has 15 amino acids. The CDR3 sequence is CASSHRLAGYNEQFF. CDR3 DNA sequence: TGCGCCAGCAGCCACCGACTAGCGGGGTACAATGAGCAGTTCTTC.

The genes are TRBV7-9 and TRBJ2-7; 7 bases match TRBD1. Germline-derived CDR1 and CDR2 are SEHNR and FQNEAQ (reference sequence). The CDR3 loop spans 14 amino acids. V was pared by 8 bases and J by 9 bases, with 16 bases of the junction left unmatched. CDR3 loop: CASVMTGSLSAQYF. The CDR3, as DNA: TGTGCCAGCGTCATGACAGGGTCCCTTTCCGCGCAGTACTTC.

CDR3 in amino acids: CANSKGQISSYNEQFF. CDR3 bases: TGTGCCAACTCCAAGGGACAGATCAGCTCCTACAATGAGCAGTTCTTC. The chain links TRBV28 to TRBJ2-1, with 7 bases identical to TRBD1. The CDR3 has 16 residues. Germline V lookup: CDR1 MDHEN, CDR2 SYDVKM. Losses at the gene ends were 10 bases for V and 0 bases for J; bases not matched to a gene: 12.